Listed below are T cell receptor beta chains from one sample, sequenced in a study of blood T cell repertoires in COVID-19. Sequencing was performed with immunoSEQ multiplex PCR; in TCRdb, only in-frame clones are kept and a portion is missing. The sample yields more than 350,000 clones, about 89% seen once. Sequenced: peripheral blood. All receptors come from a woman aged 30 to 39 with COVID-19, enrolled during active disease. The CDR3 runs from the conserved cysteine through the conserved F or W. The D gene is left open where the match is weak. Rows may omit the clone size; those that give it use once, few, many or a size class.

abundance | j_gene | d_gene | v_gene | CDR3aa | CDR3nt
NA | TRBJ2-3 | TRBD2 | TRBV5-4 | CASKEGGFTDTQYF | TGTGCCAGCAAGGAGGGAGGGTTCACAGATACGCAGTATTTT
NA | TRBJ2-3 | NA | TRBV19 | CASSRSGGSTDTQYF | TGTGCCAGTAGTCGTAGCGGAGGAAGCACAGATACGCAGTATTTT
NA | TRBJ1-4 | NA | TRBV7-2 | CASSLDRATNEKLFF | TGTGCCAGCAGCTTAGACAGGGCAACTAATGAAAAACTGTTTTTT
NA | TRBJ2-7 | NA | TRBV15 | CATSRETIHSYEQYF | TGTGCCACCAGCAGAGAAACTATACACTCCTACGAGCAGTACTTC
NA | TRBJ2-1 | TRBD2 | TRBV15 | CATSRVWEGGRVEQFF | TGTGCCACCAGCAGAGTCTGGGAGGGCGGAAGGGTTGAGCAGTTCTTC
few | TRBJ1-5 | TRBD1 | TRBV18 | CASSPTRGGTGGIQPQHF | TGTGCCAGCTCACCAACGAGGGGCGGGACAGGGGGGATTCAGCCCCAGCATTTT
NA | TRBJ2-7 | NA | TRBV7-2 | CASSFLGLDHYEQYF | TGTGCCAGCAGTTTTTTGGGACTGGATCACTACGAGCAGTACTTC
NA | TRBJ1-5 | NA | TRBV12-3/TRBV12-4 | CASSHQGQPQHF | TGTGCCAGCAGTCATCAGGGTCAGCCCCAGCATTTT
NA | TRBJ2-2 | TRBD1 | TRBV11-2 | CASSSPPTGSGELFF | TGTGCCAGCAGCTCACCACCGACAGGGAGCGGGGAGCTGTTTTTT
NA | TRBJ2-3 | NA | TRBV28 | CASRPFIPHKQYF | TGTGCCAGCAGGCCCTTTATCCCCCACAAGCAGTATTTT
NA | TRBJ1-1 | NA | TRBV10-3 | CAISEPERKAFF | TGTGCCATCAGTGAGCCAGAAAGAAAAGCTTTCTTT
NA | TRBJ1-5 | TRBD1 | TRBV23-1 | CASSQSEDRAIQPQHF | TGCGCCAGCAGTCAATCGGAGGACAGGGCGATTCAGCCCCAGCATTTT
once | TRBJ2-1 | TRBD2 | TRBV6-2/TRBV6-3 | CASSPSGVYEQFF | TGTGCCAGCAGCCCTAGCGGGGTATATGAGCAGTTCTTC
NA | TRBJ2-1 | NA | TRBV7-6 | CASSSHPGSSYNEQFF | TGTGCCAGCAGCTCCCATCCGGGGAGCTCCTACAATGAGCAGTTCTTC
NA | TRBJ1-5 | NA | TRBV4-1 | CASSQDGRQRNQPQHF | TGCGCCAGCAGCCAAGATGGTCGACAGCGCAATCAGCCCCAGCATTTT
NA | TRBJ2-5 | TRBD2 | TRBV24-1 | CATSDGGAAVQETQYF | TGTGCCACCAGTGACGGGGGGGCAGCGGTTCAAGAGACCCAGTACTTC
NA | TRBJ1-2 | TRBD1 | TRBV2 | CASTKTGDYGYTF | TGTGCCAGTACCAAGACAGGGGACTATGGCTACACCTTC
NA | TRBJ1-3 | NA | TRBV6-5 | CASSPNHRSRNTIYF | TGTGCCAGCAGTCCAAACCACCGGAGCAGAAACACCATATATTTT
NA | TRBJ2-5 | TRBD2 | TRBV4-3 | CASSQGASGNQETQYF | TGCGCCAGCAGCCAAGGGGCTAGCGGTAACCAAGAGACCCAGTACTTC
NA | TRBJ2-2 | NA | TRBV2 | CASRGSGELFF | TGTGCCAGCAGGGGCTCCGGGGAGCTGTTTTTT
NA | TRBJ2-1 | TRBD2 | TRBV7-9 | CASSLLAGGYNEQFF | TGTGCCAGCAGCTTGCTAGCGGGGGGGTACAATGAGCAGTTCTTC
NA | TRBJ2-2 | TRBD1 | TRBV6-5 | CASSRQGDGGELFF | TGTGCCAGCAGTAGACAGGGTGACGGCGGGGAGCTGTTTTTT
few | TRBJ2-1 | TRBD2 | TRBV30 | CACRSGGPYEQFF | TGTGCCTGCCGAAGCGGGGGACCATACGAGCAGTTCTTC
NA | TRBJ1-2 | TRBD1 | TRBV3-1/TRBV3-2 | CASSPGQAVEGYTF | TGTGCCAGCAGCCCCGGACAGGCCGTCGAGGGCTACACCTTC
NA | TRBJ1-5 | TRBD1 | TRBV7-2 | CASSSGQGRNQPQHF | TGTGCCAGCAGCTCCGGACAGGGAAGGAACCAGCCCCAGCATTTT
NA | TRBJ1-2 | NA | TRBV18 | CASSPNGEGSDGYTF | TGTGCCAGCTCACCAAACGGAGAGGGTTCGGATGGCTACACCTTC
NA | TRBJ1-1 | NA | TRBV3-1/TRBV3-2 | CASSPRPQQRRTFF | TGTGCCAGCAGCCCGCGCCCACAACAGAGGAGGACTTTCTTT
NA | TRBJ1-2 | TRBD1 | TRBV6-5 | CASSYLQGAAGYTF | TGTGCCAGCAGTTACCTTCAGGGGGCGGCTGGCTACACCTTC
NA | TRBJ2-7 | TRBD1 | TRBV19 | CASADRGKNEQYF | TGTGCCAGTGCGGACAGGGGGAAGAACGAGCAGTACTTC